This T cell receptor (beta chain) was captured in a study of blood T cell repertoires in COVID-19. Looking at the study overall: T cells, B-cell-depleted T cells, or PBMCs provided the cDNA or gDNA that served as material.

Profiling relied on immunoSEQ multiplex PCR, and the TCRdb table lists in-frame clones only, not all of them. The table lists 300,000 to 400,000 clones, around nine tenths of them singletons. In germline, CDR1 is LNHDA, CDR2 SQIVND (reference sequence). V was pared by 3 bases and J by 4 bases, with 7 bases of the junction left unmatched. This CDR3 contains 15 residues. The TCR was taken from a woman aged 70-85 years with COVID-19, enrolled during active disease. The V call is TRBV19, the J call TRBJ2-3; TRBD2 agrees at 7 bases. The sample taken for sequencing was peripheral blood. The CDR3 loop reads CASSMGGAWADTQYF. Here the CDR3 DNA reads TGTGCCAGTAGTATGGGAGGGGCGTGGGCAGATACGCAGTATTTT.